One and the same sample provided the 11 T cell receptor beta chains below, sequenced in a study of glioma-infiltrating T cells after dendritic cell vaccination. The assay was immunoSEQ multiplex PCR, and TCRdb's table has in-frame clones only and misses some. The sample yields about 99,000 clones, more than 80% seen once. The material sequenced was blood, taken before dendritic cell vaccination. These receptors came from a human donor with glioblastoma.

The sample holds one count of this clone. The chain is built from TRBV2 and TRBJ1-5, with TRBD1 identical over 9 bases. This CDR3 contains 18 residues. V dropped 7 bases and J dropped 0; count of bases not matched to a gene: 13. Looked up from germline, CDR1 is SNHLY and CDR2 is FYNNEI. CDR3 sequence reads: CASTRTGATYYSNQPQHF. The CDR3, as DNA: TGTGCCAGCACAAGGACAGGGGCCACATACTATAGCAATCAGCCCCAGCATTTT.

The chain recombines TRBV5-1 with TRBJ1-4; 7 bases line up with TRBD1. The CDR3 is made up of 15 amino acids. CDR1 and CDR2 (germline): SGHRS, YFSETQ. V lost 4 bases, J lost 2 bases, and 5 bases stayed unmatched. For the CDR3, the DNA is TGCGCCAGCAGCCAATTACAGGGGACTAATGAAAAACTGTTTTTT. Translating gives CASSQLQGTNEKLFF.

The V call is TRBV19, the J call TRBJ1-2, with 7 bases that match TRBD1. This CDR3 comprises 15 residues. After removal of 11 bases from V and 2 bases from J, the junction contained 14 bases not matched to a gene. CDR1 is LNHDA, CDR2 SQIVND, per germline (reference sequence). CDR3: CAGRSHDRENYGYTF. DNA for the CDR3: TGTGCCGGACGAAGTCATGACAGGGAGAACTATGGCTACACCTTC.

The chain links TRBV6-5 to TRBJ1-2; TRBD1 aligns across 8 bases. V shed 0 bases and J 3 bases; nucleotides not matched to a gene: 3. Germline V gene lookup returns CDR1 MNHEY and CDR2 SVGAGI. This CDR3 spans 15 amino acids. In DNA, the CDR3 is TGTGCCAGCAGTTACTCCCAGACAGGGGACTATGGCTACACCTTC. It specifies CASSYSQTGDYGYTF.

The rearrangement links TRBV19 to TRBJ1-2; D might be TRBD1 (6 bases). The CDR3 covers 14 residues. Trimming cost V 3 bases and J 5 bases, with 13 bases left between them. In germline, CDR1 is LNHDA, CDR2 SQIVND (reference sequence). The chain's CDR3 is CASSIPGEGYGYTF. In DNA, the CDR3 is TGTGCCAGTAGTATCCCAGGGGAAGGGTATGGCTACACCTTC.

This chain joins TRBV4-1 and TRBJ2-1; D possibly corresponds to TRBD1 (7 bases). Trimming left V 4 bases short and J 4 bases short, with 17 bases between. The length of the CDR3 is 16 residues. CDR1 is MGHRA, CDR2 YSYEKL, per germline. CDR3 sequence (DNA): TGCGCCAGCAGCCCGTCTCCAGGGGGGCTGTACAATGAGCAGTTCTTC. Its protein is CASSPSPGGLYNEQFF.

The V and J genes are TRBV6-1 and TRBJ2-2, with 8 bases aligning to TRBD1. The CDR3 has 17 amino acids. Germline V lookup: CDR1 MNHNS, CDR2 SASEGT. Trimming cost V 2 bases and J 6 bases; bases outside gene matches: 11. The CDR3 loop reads CASSEPPDRVWSGELFF. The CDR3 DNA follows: TGTGCCAGCAGTGAACCCCCGGACAGGGTTTGGTCCGGGGAGCTGTTTTTT.

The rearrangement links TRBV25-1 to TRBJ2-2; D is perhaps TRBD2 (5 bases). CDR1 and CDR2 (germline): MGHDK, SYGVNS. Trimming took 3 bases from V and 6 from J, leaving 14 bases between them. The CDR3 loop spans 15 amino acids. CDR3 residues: CASSDRGLLSGELFF. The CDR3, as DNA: TGTGCCAGCAGTGATAGAGGACTCCTCTCCGGGGAGCTGTTTTTT.

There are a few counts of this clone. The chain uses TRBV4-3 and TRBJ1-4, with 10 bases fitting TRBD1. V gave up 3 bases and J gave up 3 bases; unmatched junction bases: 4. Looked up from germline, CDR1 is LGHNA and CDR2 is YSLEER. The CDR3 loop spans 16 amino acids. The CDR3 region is CASSHSDRGPNEKLFF. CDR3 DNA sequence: TGCGCCAGCAGCCACAGCGACAGGGGGCCTAATGAAAAACTGTTTTTT.

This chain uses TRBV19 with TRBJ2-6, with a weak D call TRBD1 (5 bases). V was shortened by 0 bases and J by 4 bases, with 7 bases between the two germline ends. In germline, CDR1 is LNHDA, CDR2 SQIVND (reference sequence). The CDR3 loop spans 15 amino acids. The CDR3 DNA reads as TGTGCCAGTAGTATAGACAGGGCAGGGGCCAACGTCCTGACTTTC. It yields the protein CASSIDRAGANVLTF.

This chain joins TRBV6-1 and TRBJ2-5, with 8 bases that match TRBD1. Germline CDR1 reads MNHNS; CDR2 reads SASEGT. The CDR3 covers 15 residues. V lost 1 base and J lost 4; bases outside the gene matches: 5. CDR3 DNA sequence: TGTGCCAGCAGTGAAGACAGGGGGACTGGAGAGACCCAGTACTTC. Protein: CASSEDRGTGETQYF.